The 18 T cell receptor beta chains listed next were all sequenced from one sample in a study of blood T cell repertoires in COVID-19. TCRdb's table, derived via immunoSEQ multiplex PCR, lists solely in-frame clones and lacks some. The data show around 120,000 clones, roughly nine tenths seen once. Sequenced input: peripheral blood. The receptors come from a human donor in a cohort sampled during active COVID-19.

The chain joins TRBV19 to TRBJ1-5, with D possibly being TRBD1 (5 bases). With 2 bases removed from V and 0 bases from J, the gap between germline ends came to 17 bases. From germline, CDR1 is LNHDA and CDR2 SQIVND (reference sequence). The CDR3 is 18 residues long. The CDR3 here is CASSIYQDNQYSNQPQHF. CDR3 nucleotides: TGTGCCAGTAGTATATATCAGGACAACCAATATAGCAATCAGCCCCAGCATTTT.

This rearrangement joins TRBV12-3 or TRBV12-4 to TRBJ1-5; no clear D. V was pared by 5 bases and J by 8 bases, with 10 bases between. The CDR3 extends over 12 amino acids. This CDR3 reads CASSPEDKPQHF. CDR3 coding DNA: TGTGCCAGCAGTCCCGAGGATAAGCCCCAGCATTTT.

The chain recombines TRBV4-2 with TRBJ1-1, with D maybe TRBD1 (5 bases). Germline CDR1 is LGHNA and CDR2 is YNFKEQ. The CDR3 runs to 16 residues. V was clipped by 0 bases and J by 4 bases, with 15 bases between them. The chain's CDR3 is CASSQDHQRGGTEAFF. The DNA of the CDR3 is TGTGCCAGCAGCCAAGATCACCAACGGGGGGGCACTGAAGCTTTCTTT.

This clone was recorded once. This rearrangement joins TRBV28 to TRBJ1-5, with 8 bases fitting TRBD1. CDR1 is MDHEN and CDR2 is SYDVKM in the germline V gene. The CDR3 covers 14 residues. V lost 6 bases to trimming and J lost 4 bases; unmatched junction nucleotides: 5. The CDR3: CASRRRDRNQPQHF. CDR3 nucleotide sequence: TGTGCCAGCAGGCGCCGGGACAGGAATCAGCCCCAGCATTTT.

The rearrangement uses TRBV7-9 and TRBJ2-3; D may be TRBD2 (6 bases). Germline V gene lookup returns CDR1 SEHNR and CDR2 FQNEAQ (reference sequence). The CDR3 runs 13 residues. V was shortened by 2 bases and J by 4 bases, with 7 bases between the two germline ends. The CDR3 loop is CASSLIAADTQYF. The CDR3 bases are TGTGCCAGCAGCTTAATAGCGGCAGATACGCAGTATTTT.

V is TRBV29-1 and J is TRBJ2-7, with a weak D call TRBD1 (6 bases). The germline gives CDR1 SQVTM, CDR2 ANQGSEA. The CDR3 has 12 residues. V lost 7 bases and J 0 bases, leaving 10 bases between the germline ends. This CDR3 reads CSGTENSYEQYF. The CDR3 DNA reads as TGCAGCGGGACAGAAAACTCCTACGAGCAGTACTTC.

The chain joins TRBV19 to TRBJ2-1, with a possible D match to TRBD1 (6 bases). The CDR3 covers 14 residues. Trimming left V 3 bases short and J 6 bases short, with 12 bases between. The germline V gene encodes CDR1 LNHDA and CDR2 SQIVND (reference sequence). The chain's CDR3 is CASSIQGRANEQFF. CDR3 bases: TGTGCCAGTAGTATCCAGGGGCGGGCCAATGAGCAGTTCTTC.

The V gene is TRBV10-2, the J gene TRBJ2-1; TRBD2 matches at 9 bases. V shed 10 bases, J shed 6 bases, and the junction held 7 bases outside the gene matches. CDR1 is WSHSY, CDR2 SAAADI, per germline. The CDR3 runs 13 residues. The CDR3 DNA reads TGCGCCACCGAAGGGACTAGCCGCAATGAGCAGTTCTTC. Translation gives CATEGTSRNEQFF.

This chain joins TRBV14 and TRBJ2-5; D perhaps matches TRBD2 (6 bases). The germline V gene encodes CDR1 SGHDN and CDR2 FVKESK. The V end was cut by 4 bases, the J end by 5 bases, with 17 bases between. The CDR3 has 15 amino acids. CDR3 loop: CASSRRTKVGETQYF. CDR3 nucleotide sequence: TGTGCCAGCAGCCGAAGGACTAAGGTTGGCGAGACCCAGTACTTC.

V and J are TRBV5-1 and TRBJ2-3, with TRBD2 matching 8 bases. J gave up 7 bases and V 4 bases, and 14 bases lay outside the gene matches. Germline lookup yields CDR1 SGHRS and CDR2 YFSETQ. The CDR3 consists of 16 residues. The CDR3 sequence: CASSPPLSGSSNTQYF. The CDR3 DNA follows: TGCGCCAGCAGCCCCCCACTAAGCGGGAGTTCGAATACGCAGTATTTT.

The gene calls are TRBV6-1 and TRBJ2-1; D might be TRBD2 (5 bases). V was cut by 2 bases and J by 4 bases, with 9 bases left in between. Germline CDR1 is MNHNS and CDR2 is SASEGT. CDR3 length: 14 residues. CDR3 nucleotide sequence: TGTGCCAGCAGTGAATCCGGACTTTACAATGAGCAGTTCTTC. This gives the protein CASSESGLYNEQFF.

The CDR3 nucleotides read TGCGCCAGCAGCCGGACAGAGATTAATGAAAAACTGTTTTTT. Its protein product is CASSRTEINEKLFF. The V call is TRBV5-1, the J call TRBJ1-4; possible D gene TRBD1, 6 bases. The germline V gene encodes CDR1 SGHRS and CDR2 YFSETQ. Trimming removed 4 bases at V and 4 bases at J, with 11 bases between. There are 14 residues in the CDR3.

CDR3 residues: CASSLDMVSRGGTEAFF. CDR3 DNA sequence: TGTGCCAGCAGCTTAGATATGGTGTCTAGGGGAGGCACTGAAGCTTTCTTT. V usage is TRBV7-9 and J usage is TRBJ1-1; weak D call: TRBD1 (5 bases). The CDR3 runs to 17 residues. Trimming removed 1 base from V and 4 bases from J, with 19 bases in between. Germline V lookup: CDR1 SEHNR, CDR2 FQNEAQ (reference sequence).

The rearrangement uses TRBV4-1 and TRBJ1-2; tentatively, D is TRBD1 (5 bases). Germline V gives CDR1 MGHRA, CDR2 YSYEKL. V lost 0 bases to trimming and J lost 7 bases, with 21 bases between them. The CDR3 is made up of 17 amino acids. The CDR3 loop reads CASSQEQDLSTLSGYTF. The CDR3 nucleotides are TGCGCCAGCAGCCAAGAACAGGATCTATCGACTTTATCTGGCTACACCTTC.

The rearrangement links TRBV14 to TRBJ2-1; 7 positions agree with TRBD2. V lost 3 bases, J lost 0 bases, and 5 bases stayed unmatched. CDR1 SGHDN and CDR2 FVKESK come from the germline V gene. The CDR3 is 16 amino acids. This CDR3 reads CASSQKAGSSYNEQFF. CDR3 in DNA: TGTGCCAGCAGCCAGAAAGCGGGAAGCTCCTACAATGAGCAGTTCTTC.

The V and J genes are TRBV4-2 and TRBJ2-3; 7 positions agree with TRBD2. After removal of 1 base from V and 4 bases from J, the junction contained 11 bases not matched to a gene. CDR3 length: 17 amino acids. Germline CDR1 reads LGHNA; CDR2 reads YNFKEQ. CDR3 coding DNA: TGTGCCAGCAGCCAAGTTATCTATCGGGGGGTGGCAGATACGCAGTATTTT. This encodes CASSQVIYRGVADTQYF.

This clone was counted a single time. The V gene is TRBV30, the J gene TRBJ2-3; 13 positions agree with TRBD2. The CDR3 has 16 amino acids. The germline V gene encodes CDR1 GTSNPN and CDR2 SVGIG (reference sequence). The V gene end was trimmed by 1 base and the J gene end by 5 bases; junction bases not matched to a gene: 6. This CDR3 reads CAWSETSGGARDTQYF. CDR3 nucleotides: TGTGCCTGGAGTGAAACTAGCGGGGGGGCCAGAGATACGCAGTATTTT.

V usage is TRBV7-2 and J usage is TRBJ2-5, with TRBD2 identical over 10 bases. Germline V gene lookup returns CDR1 SGHTA and CDR2 FQGNSA. V was pared by 4 bases and J by 2 bases, with 7 bases of the junction left unmatched. The CDR3 length is 16 residues. CDR3 sequence: CASSSSGRVLQETQYF. CDR3 DNA sequence: TGTGCCAGCAGCTCCAGCGGGAGGGTACTGCAAGAGACCCAGTACTTC.